A few counts support the clone carrying this TCR beta chain. What it binds is not known. The sample belongs to a study of T-cell memory formation after mild COVID-19. Overall study: TCR clusters showed largely donor specificity.

Findings and limits, study-wide: CM and EM subsets held most contracting CD4+ clones; EMRA held CD8+ ones. A balance of CD4 and CD8 characterized clones contracting day 15 to 85, whereas later expanders leaned CD4+.

Germline CDR1 and CDR2: SEHNR and FQNEAQ (reference sequence). Trimming took 2 bases from V and 10 from J, leaving 9 bases between them. The CDR3 totals 12 residues. The TCR alpha and TCR beta cDNA libraries, bearing sample barcodes and UMIs, were generated by 5'RACE using constant-segment primers. In TCRdb, the 5' RACE reads were re-called with MiXCR into one record per CDR3 protein. Of tens of thousands of distinct CDR3 sequences in the sample, about 15% were seen once. Sequenced: PBMCs or a T cell subset sorted from them (not recorded which). The J gene is TRBJ2-1, the V gene TRBV7-9; D unclear. The origin of this receptor is a man between 18 and 35 years old who had mild COVID-19 (a few samples of this study predate the infection). Cell type and time point are not known. Here the CDR3 reads CASSLRVYEQFF. The CDR3 coding sequence is TGTGCCAGCAGCTTACGTGTCTACGAGCAGTTCTTC.